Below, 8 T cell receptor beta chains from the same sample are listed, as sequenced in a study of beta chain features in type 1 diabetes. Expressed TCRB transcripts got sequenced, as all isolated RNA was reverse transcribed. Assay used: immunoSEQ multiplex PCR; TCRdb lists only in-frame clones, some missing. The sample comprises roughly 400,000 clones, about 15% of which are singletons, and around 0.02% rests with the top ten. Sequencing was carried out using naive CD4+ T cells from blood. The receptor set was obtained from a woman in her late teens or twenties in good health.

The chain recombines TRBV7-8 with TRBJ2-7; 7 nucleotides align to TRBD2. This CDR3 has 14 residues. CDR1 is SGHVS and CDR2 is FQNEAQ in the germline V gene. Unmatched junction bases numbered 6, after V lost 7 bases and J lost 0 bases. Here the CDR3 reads CASKGRENSYEQYF. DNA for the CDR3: TGTGCCAGCAAAGGGCGGGAGAACTCCTACGAGCAGTACTTC.

CDR3 DNA: TGTGCCAGCAGCTTACAGGGTTGGGTCGGTGAGCAGTTCTTC. This translates into CASSLQGWVGEQFF. The chain couples TRBV7-2 to TRBJ2-1; D possibly corresponds to TRBD1 (5 bases). Trimming removed 2 bases at V and 9 bases at J, with 14 bases between. Looked up from germline, CDR1 is SGHTA and CDR2 is FQGNSA. The CDR3 totals 14 residues.

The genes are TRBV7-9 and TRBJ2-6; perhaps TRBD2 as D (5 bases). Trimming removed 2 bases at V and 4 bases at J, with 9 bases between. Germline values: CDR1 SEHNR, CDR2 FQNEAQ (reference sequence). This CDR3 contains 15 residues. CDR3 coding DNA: TGTGCCAGCAGCTTAAGCGGAGGAGGGGCCAACGTCCTGACTTTC. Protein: CASSLSGGGANVLTF.

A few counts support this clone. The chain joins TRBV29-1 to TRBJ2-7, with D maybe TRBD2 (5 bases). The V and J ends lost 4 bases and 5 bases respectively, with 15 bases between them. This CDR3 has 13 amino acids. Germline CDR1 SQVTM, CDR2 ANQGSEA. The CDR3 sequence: CSVAPLVSDEQYF. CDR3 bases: TGCAGCGTTGCCCCACTAGTAAGTGACGAGCAGTACTTC.

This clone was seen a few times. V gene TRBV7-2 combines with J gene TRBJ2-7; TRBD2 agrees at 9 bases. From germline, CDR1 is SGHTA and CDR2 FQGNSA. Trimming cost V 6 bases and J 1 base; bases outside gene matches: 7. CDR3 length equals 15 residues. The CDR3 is CASRAPAGGSYEQYF. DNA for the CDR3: TGTGCCAGCAGGGCTCCAGCGGGAGGTTCCTACGAGCAGTACTTC.

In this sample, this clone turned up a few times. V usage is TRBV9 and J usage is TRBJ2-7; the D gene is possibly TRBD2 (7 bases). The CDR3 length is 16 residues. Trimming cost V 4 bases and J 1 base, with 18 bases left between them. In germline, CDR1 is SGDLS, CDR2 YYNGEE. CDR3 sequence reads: CASSRGGGLISYEQYF. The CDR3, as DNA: TGTGCCAGCAGCCGAGGGGGGGGCTTGATTTCCTACGAGCAGTACTTC.

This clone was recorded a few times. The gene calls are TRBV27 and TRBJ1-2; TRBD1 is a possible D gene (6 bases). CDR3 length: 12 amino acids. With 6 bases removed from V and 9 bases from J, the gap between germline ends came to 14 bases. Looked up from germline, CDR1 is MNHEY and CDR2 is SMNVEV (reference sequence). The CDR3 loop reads CASSSFRGSYTF. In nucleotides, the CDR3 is TGTGCCAGCAGCTCGTTTAGGGGGAGCTACACCTTC.

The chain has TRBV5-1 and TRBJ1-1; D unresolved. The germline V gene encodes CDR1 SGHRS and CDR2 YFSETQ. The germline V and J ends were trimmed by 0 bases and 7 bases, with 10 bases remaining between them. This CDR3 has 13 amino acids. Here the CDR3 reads CASSLVERGEAFF. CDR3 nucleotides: TGCGCCAGCAGCTTGGTGGAGAGAGGTGAAGCTTTCTTT.